This section outlines one T cell receptor beta chain sequence together with its context. This sample is part of a study of blood T cell repertoires in COVID-19. Overall study: Sites in the United States, Italy and Spain provided acute and convalescent COVID-19 samples. The cDNA or gDNA used as material had been derived from T cells, B-cell-depleted T cells, or PBMCs.

CDR1 is GTSNPN, CDR2 SVGIG, per germline (reference sequence). This CDR3 contains 12 residues. With 2 bases removed from V and 0 bases from J, the gap between germline ends came to 3 bases. In the authors' workflow: Estimation of nucleated cell counts relied on the amplification of reference gene primers. Sequencing used immunoSEQ multiplex PCR; TCRdb keeps in-frame clones, though not all of them. For V, J and clone size, that table is used; D and trimming come from the DNA. Here the sample spans over 130,000 clones, 85% to 90% being singletons. Input material: peripheral blood. This clonotype originated in a woman older than 75 with acute or convalescent COVID-19. The V call is TRBV30, the J call TRBJ2-3, with no clear D. CDR3 protein: CAWSHSTDTQYF. In nucleotides, the CDR3 is TGTGCCTGGAGTCATAGCACAGATACGCAGTATTTT. Variable domain in full (rest from reference TRBV30 and TRBJ2-3): SQTIHQWPATLVQPVGSPLSLECTVEGTSNPNLYWYRQAAGRGLQLLFYSVGIGQISSEVPQNLSASRPQDRQFILSSKKLLLSDSGFYLCAWSHSTDTQYFGPGTRLTVL.